This T cell receptor beta chain derives from a study of PD-L1 blockade in urothelial cancer. Study at large: Per blood sample, T cells had a median of roughly 150,000.

In regard to this clone: The antigen is unknown.

General study results and limits: Tumor-associated clones in the blood of durable-benefit patients grew more at 3 weeks.

Sample time point: peripheral blood 6 weeks after treatment start. All patients carried locally advanced or metastatic urothelial carcinoma. This CDR3 has 17 amino acids. Germline V CDR1 and CDR2: MNHEY, SMNVEV (reference sequence). Trimming removed 2 bases at V and 0 bases at J, with 14 bases between. Repertoires were generated with immunoSEQ multiplex PCR, while TCRdb's copy carries only in-frame clones and drops some. The table has 40,000 to 55,000 clones, approximately 86% seen once. The receptor was derived from a man aged 55 to 70 with urothelial cancer. The chain has TRBV27 and TRBJ1-5, with D unclear. Sequencing used PBMCs, obtained around atezolizumab (anti-PD-L1) treatment. This CDR3 is CASSLIPPTSSNQPQHF. The DNA for the CDR3 is TGTGCCAGCAGTTTAATCCCCCCGACTAGTAGCAATCAGCCCCAGCATTTT.